This T cell receptor beta chain was retrieved from a study of lymphopenia after photon versus proton radiotherapy. V trimming: 7 bases; J trimming: 2 bases; junction bases outside the gene matches: 0. Germline V gene sequence: CDR1 SQVTM, CDR2 ANQGSEA. The CDR3 has 12 amino acids. Data came from immunoSEQ multiplex PCR; TCRdb stores just in-frame clones and leaves some out. The sample contains 15,000 to 20,000 clones, less than 90% of which appear only once. Comment on this clone: Its specificity is not known.

Study findings and constraints: Authors raise, but do not show, better survival with proton therapy.

The sequenced sample was peripheral blood, obtained from a patient treated with proton-based radiotherapy. This chain uses TRBV29-1 with TRBJ2-7, with TRBD2 matching 12 bases. This receptor was obtained from a man aged 65 to 85 with pancreatic cancer. In DNA, the CDR3 is TGCAGCGGGACTAGCGGGGCCTACGAGCAGTACTTC. Its translation: CSGTSGAYEQYF.